This T cell receptor (beta chain) was captured by sequencing in a study of T cells in localized non-small cell lung cancer. Study-level findings and limits: Adjacent lung was found to contain a median approximately 52 of the top 100 tumor clones. Sequencing was restricted to one tumor region; therefore, heterogeneity remains possible. Uninvolved adjacent lung showed higher T cell clonality than tumor. Longer survival (overall) was linked to higher T cell density in blood.

Method: immunoSEQ multiplex PCR; TCRdb's copy keeps in-frame clones and lacks some. The sample shows almost 65,000 clones, roughly 90% of them seen only once. CDR1 and CDR2 from the germline V gene are SQVTM and ANQGSEA. The junction had 1 base not matched to a gene; V was cut back by 6 bases and J by 1 base. The CDR3 covers 12 residues. With regard to this clone: Antigen specificity is unknown.

The chain combines TRBV29-1 with TRBJ1-1, with 8 bases that match TRBD1. Specimen: peripheral blood, collected before any cancer treatment. The TCR was taken from a woman between 35 and 70 years old with stage I lung adenocarcinoma. For the CDR3, the DNA is TGCAGCGTCGGGACAGGGAACACTGAAGCTTTCTTT. This sequence encodes CSVGTGNTEAFF.